The rows below give T cell receptor beta chains drawn from one sample of a study of shared clonotypes between healthy human individuals. Sequencing was performed with immunoSEQ multiplex PCR; in TCRdb, only in-frame clones are kept and a portion is missing. The sample includes about 2 million clones, just under 95% of them seen just once. The sequencing input was naive CD8+ T cells sorted from blood. The receptor set was obtained from a man between 18 and 29 years old in good health. CDR3s include the opening cysteine and the closing phenylalanine or tryptophan. The D gene is left open where the match is weak. Where a row states a size, it is once, few, many or the class of an expanded clone; other rows omit it.

D gene | J gene | V gene | clone size | CDR3 protein | CDR3 DNA
- | TRBJ1-1 | TRBV5-6 | - | CASSLGVEKRGTEAFF | TGTGCCAGCAGCTTGGGGGTAGAGAAGAGGGGGACTGAAGCTTTCTTT
- | TRBJ2-3 | TRBV4-1 | - | CASSQGTVSTDTQYF | TGCGCCAGCAGCCAAGGGACAGTAAGCACAGATACGCAGTATTTT
- | TRBJ2-1 | TRBV21-1 | - | CASSKPMGLCYNEQFF | TGTGCCAGCAGCAAACCAATGGGGCTCTGCTACAATGAGCAGTTCTTC
TRBD1 | TRBJ2-5 | TRBV11-2 | - | CASSSTRDRDPWAQYF | TGTGCCAGCAGCTCAACCCGGGACAGGGACCCGTGGGCCCAGTACTTC
- | TRBJ2-2 | TRBV9 | once | CASSTTGELFF | TGTGCCAGCAGCACAACCGGGGAGCTGTTTTTT
- | TRBJ2-7 | TRBV27 | - | CASSLGSTDYEQYF | TGTGCCAGCAGTTTAGGCTCTACCGACTACGAGCAGTACTTC
- | TRBJ2-1 | TRBV11-2 | - | CASSLTWNEQFF | TGTGCCAGCAGCTTAACATGGAATGAGCAGTTCTTC
- | TRBJ1-5 | TRBV19 | - | CASSLGAYSNQPQHF | TGTGCCAGTAGCTTAGGGGCCTATAGCAATCAGCCCCAGCATTTT
TRBD1 | TRBJ1-1 | TRBV7-9 | - | CASSPGQGMNTEAFF | TGTGCCAGCAGCCCCGGACAGGGGATGAACACTGAAGCTTTCTTT
- | TRBJ2-2 | TRBV7-9 | - | CASSPWSNTGELFF | TGTGCCAGCAGCCCGTGGTCGAACACCGGGGAGCTGTTTTTT
- | TRBJ2-7 | TRBV4-1 | - | CASSQVSEFRYEQYF | TGCGCCAGCAGCCAAGTGTCGGAATTTAGGTACGAGCAGTACTTC
- | TRBJ2-7 | TRBV30 | - | CAWSPGGFGEYEQYF | TGTGCCTGGAGCCCTGGAGGGTTTGGGGAATACGAGCAGTACTTC